Below are 9 T cell receptor beta chains sequenced from a single sample in a study of T-cell reconstitution after alpha-beta-depleted transplantation in children. This sample's TCRbeta library carried unique molecular identifier barcodes. TCRdb re-called the PCR reads through MiXCR, storing one row per CDR3 protein. The sample yields about 500,000 distinct CDR3 sequences, 30% to 35% seen once. The sample was PBMCs from the stem cell graft donor, taken from the stem cell graft. Receptors originate from a human donor who donated a stem cell graft to a child with aplastic anemia.

This clonotype was observed a handful of times. The chain links TRBV18 to TRBJ2-7; maybe TRBD1 (5 bases). The germline V gene has CDR1 KGHSH and CDR2 LQKENI. The ends were cut back, 2 bases at V and 3 bases at J, with 17 bases in the middle. The CDR3 runs to 16 residues. CDR3 DNA: TGTGCCAGCTCACCAGGACAAGGTGCGTCGTTCTACGAGCAGTACGTC. Protein sequence: CASSPGQGASFYEQYV.

The chain employs TRBV6-1 and TRBJ1-5, with D maybe TRBD1 (5 bases). The CDR3 is made up of 13 amino acids. V gave up 2 bases and J gave up 7 bases, with 9 bases separating them. CDR1 MNHNS and CDR2 SASEGT come from the germline V gene. Written as DNA, the CDR3 is TGTGCCAGCAGTGAATGGCAGGGCCAGCCCCAGCATTTT. Translating it yields CASSEWQGQPQHF.

The genes are TRBV12-3 or TRBV12-4 and TRBJ1-1; D not resolved. The CDR3 spans 15 residues. Trimming took off 3 bases at V and 10 bases at J, with 21 bases between the two ends. The CDR3 sequence: CASSFRLSGQNGAFF. The CDR3, as DNA: TGTGCCAGCAGTTTTCGGCTCAGCGGCCAAAATGGAGCTTTCTTT.

The genes are TRBV5-4 and TRBJ2-3, with a tentative D call TRBD2 (6 bases). V lost 0 bases to trimming and J lost 6 bases, with 8 bases between them. This CDR3 has 13 residues. CDR1 SGHNT and CDR2 YYREEE come from the germline V gene (reference sequence). The CDR3, as DNA: TGTGCCAGCAGCTTGGCAGCGGGTGATACGCAGTATTTT. The encoded protein is CASSLAAGDTQYF.

The rearrangement uses TRBV10-3 and TRBJ2-5, with 13 bases that match TRBD2. This CDR3 contains 18 residues. V trimming: 2 bases; J trimming: 4 bases; junction bases outside the gene matches: 10. Germline assignment: CDR1 ENHRY and CDR2 SYGVKD. The CDR3, as DNA: TGTGCCATCAGTGAGGAACTAGCGGGAGGGCCGAGGGGAGAGACCCAGTACTTC. Protein: CAISEELAGGPRGETQYF.

This chain links TRBV5-6 with TRBJ2-3, with 8 bases aligning to TRBD1. Germline lookup yields CDR1 SGHDT and CDR2 YYEEEE. This CDR3 is 16 amino acids long. Trimming took 0 bases from V and 0 from J; bases not matched to a gene: 3. CDR3 sequence reads: CASSLGRGLSTDTQYF. CDR3 DNA: TGTGCCAGCAGCTTGGGCAGGGGGCTTAGCACAGATACGCAGTATTTT.

The table lists this clonotype with a few counts. J is TRBJ2-2 and V is TRBV7-2; D unresolved. Germline V lookup: CDR1 SGHTA, CDR2 FQGNSA. Trimming pared 2 bases from V and 1 base from J, leaving 8 bases between. The CDR3 loop spans 15 amino acids. The DNA of the CDR3 is TGTGCCAGCAGCTTATCCAATCTGAACACCGGGGAGCTGTTTTTT. This sequence encodes CASSLSNLNTGELFF.

V and J are TRBV7-2 and TRBJ1-2, with D maybe TRBD1 (6 bases). This CDR3 spans 15 amino acids. V lost 7 bases and J lost 2, with 17 bases in between. Germline assignment: CDR1 SGHTA and CDR2 FQGNSA. CDR3: CASTKLRDNNYGYTF. The CDR3 DNA follows: TGTGCCAGCACCAAGTTACGGGACAACAACTATGGCTACACCTTC.

This clonotype was detected only a few times. The CDR3 DNA reads TGCAGTGCAAAGACAGGGAGCACCTATAATTCACCCCTCCACTTT. Translating gives CSAKTGSTYNSPLHF. The chain carries TRBV20-1 and TRBJ1-6, with 7 bases identical to TRBD1. V shed 6 bases and J 2 bases; nucleotides not matched to a gene: 7. Germline assignment: CDR1 DFQATT and CDR2 SNEGSKA (reference sequence). The CDR3 spans 15 residues.